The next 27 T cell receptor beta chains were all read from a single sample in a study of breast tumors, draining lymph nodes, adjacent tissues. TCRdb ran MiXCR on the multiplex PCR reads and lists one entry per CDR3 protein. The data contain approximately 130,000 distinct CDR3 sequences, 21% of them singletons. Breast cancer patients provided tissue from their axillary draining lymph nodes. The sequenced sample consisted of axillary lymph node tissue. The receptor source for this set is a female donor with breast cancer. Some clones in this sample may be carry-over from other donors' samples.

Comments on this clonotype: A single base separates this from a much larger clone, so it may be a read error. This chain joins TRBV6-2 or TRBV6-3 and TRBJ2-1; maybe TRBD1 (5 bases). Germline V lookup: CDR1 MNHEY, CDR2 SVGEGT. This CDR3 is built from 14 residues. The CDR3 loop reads CVSSYSLRGNEQFF. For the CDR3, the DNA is TGTGTCAGCAGTTACTCGTTAAGGGGAAATGAGCAGTTCTTC.

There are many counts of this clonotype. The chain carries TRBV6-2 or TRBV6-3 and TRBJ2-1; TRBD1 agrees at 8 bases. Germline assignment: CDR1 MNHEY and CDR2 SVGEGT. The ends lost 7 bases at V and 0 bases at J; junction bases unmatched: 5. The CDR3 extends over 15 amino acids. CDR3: CASIDTGGSYNEQFF. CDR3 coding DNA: TGTGCCAGCATCGATACAGGGGGCTCCTACAATGAGCAGTTCTTC.

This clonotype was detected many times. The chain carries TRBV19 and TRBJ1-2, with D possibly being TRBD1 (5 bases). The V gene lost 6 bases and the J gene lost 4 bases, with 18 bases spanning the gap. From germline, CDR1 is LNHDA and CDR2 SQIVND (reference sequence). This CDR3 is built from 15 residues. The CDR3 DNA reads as TGTGCCAGTAGCGTGCCGGGACCGCCTATCTATGGCTACACCTTC. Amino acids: CASSVPGPPIYGYTF.

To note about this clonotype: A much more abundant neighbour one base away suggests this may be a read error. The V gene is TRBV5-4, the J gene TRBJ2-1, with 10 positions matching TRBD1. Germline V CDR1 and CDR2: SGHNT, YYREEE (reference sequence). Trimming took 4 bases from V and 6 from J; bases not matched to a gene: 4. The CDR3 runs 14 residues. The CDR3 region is CASSAGQGGNEQFF. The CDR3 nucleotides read TGTGCCAGCAGCGCAGGACAGGGGGGCAATGAGCAGTTCTTC.

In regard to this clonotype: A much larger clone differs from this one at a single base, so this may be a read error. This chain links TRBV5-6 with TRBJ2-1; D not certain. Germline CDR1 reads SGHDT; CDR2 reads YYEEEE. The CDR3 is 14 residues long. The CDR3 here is CASSQPQSYNGQFF. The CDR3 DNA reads TGTGCCAGCAGCCAACCACAGAGTTACAATGGGCAGTTCTTC.

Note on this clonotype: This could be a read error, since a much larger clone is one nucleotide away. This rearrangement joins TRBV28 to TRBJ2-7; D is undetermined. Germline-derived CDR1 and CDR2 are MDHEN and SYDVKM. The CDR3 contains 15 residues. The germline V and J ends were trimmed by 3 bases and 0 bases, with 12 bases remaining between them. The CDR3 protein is CASSLRRLSSYEQYF. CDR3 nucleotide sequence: TGTGCCAGCAGTTTGAGGCGTCTGAGCTCCTACGAGCAGTACTTC.

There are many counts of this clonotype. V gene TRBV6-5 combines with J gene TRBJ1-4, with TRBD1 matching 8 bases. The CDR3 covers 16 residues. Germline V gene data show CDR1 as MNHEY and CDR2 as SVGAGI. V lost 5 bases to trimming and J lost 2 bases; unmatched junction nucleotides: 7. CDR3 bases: TGTGCCAGCAGTGACAGGGGAGGGAGGACTAATGAAAAACTGTTTTTT. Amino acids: CASSDRGGRTNEKLFF.

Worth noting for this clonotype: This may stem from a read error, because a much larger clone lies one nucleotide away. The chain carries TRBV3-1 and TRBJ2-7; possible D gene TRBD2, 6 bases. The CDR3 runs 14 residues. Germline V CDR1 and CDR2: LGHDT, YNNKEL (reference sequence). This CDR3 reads CASSPSGTYYEKYF. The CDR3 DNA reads TGTGCCAGCAGCCCGTCCGGGACTTACTACGAGAAGTACTTC.

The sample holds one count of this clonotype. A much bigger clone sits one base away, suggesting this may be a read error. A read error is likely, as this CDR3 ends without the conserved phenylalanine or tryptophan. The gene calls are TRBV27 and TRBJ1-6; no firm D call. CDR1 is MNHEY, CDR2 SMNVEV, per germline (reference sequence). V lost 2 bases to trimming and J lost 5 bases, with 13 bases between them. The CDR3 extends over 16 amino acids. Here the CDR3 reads CASSLDGRAHNSPLHC. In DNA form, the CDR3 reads TGTGCCAGCAGTTTAGATGGGCGGGCACATAATTCACCCCTCCACTGT.

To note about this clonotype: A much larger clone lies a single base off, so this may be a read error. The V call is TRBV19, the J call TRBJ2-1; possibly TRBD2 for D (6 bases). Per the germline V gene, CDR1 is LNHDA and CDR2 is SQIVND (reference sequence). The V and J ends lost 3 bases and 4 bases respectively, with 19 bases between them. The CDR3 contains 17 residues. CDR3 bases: TGTGCCAGTAGTATCTCCCCTCCGGGAGCAGGATACAATGAGCAGTTCTTC. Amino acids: CASSISPPGAGYNEQFF.

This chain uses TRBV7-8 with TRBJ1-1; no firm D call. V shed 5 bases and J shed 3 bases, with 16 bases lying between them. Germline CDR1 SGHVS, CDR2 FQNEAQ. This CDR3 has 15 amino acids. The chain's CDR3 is CASSPRHGSDTEAFF. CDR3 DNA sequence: TGTGCCAGCAGCCCAAGACACGGGAGCGACACTGAAGCTTTCTTT. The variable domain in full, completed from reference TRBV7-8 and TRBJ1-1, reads GAGVSQSPRYKVAKRGQDVALRCDPISGHVSLFWYQQALGQGPEFLTYFQNEAQLDKSGLPSDRFFAERPEGSVSTLKIQRTQQEDSAVYLCASSPRHGSDTEAFFGQGTRLTVV.

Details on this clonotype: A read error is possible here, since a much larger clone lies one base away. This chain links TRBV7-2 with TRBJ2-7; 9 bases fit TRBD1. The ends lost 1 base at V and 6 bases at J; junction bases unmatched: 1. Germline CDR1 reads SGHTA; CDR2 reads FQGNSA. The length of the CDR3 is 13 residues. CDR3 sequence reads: CASSLETGGEQYF. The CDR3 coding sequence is TGTGCCAGCAGCTTAGAGACAGGGGGCGAGCAGTACTTC.

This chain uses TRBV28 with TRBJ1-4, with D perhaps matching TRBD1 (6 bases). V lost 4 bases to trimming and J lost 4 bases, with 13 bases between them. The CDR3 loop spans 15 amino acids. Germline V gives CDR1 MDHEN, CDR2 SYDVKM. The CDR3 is CASSSSGGNNEKLFF. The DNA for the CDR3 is TGTGCCAGCAGTTCCTCGGGGGGCAATAATGAAAAACTGTTTTTT.

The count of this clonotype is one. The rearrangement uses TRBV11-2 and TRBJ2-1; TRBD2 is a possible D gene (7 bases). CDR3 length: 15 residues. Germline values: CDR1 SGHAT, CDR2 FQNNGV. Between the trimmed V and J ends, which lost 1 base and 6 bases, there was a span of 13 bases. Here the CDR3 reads CASSLGGGPSNEQFF. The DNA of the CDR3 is TGTGCCAGCAGCTTAGGGGGGGGCCCTTCCAATGAGCAGTTCTTC.

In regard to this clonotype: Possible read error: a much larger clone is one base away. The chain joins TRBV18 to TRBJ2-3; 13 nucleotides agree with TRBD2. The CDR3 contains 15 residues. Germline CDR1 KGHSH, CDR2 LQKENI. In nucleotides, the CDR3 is TGTGCCAGCTCAAGGACTAGCGGGAGCACAGATACGCAGTGTTTT. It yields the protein CASSRTSGSTDTQCF. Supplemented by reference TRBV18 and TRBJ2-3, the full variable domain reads NAGVMQNPRHLVRRRGQEARLRCSPMKGHSHVYWYRQLPEEGLKFMVYLQKENIIDESGMPKERFSAEFPKEGPSILRIQQVVRGDSAAYFCASSRTSGSTDTQCFGPGTRLTVL.

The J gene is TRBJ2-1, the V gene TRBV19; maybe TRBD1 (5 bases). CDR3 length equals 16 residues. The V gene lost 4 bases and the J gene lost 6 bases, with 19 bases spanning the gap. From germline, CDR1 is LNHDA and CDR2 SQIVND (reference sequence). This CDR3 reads CASSTFGAGVGNEQFF. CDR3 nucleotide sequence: TGTGCCAGTAGTACCTTTGGGGCAGGAGTCGGCAATGAGCAGTTCTTC.

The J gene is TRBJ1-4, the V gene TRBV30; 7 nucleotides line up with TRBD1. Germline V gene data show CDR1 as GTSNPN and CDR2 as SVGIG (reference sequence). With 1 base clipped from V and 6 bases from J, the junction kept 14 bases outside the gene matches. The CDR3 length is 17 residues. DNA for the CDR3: TGTGCCTGGAGTGACCCCAGAGCACAGGGGCTGTATGAAAAACTGTTTTTT. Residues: CAWSDPRAQGLYEKLFF.

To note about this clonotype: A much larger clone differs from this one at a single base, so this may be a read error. The CDR3 coding sequence is TGTGCCACCAGTGATCGACCCGGATTCGCCTACAATGAGCAGTTCTTC. It encodes CATSDRPGFAYNEQFF. The rearrangement links TRBV24-1 to TRBJ2-1; D call uncertain. The CDR3 spans 16 residues. Germline CDR1 KGHDR, CDR2 SFDVKD. V was pared by 3 bases and J by 2 bases, with 13 bases between.

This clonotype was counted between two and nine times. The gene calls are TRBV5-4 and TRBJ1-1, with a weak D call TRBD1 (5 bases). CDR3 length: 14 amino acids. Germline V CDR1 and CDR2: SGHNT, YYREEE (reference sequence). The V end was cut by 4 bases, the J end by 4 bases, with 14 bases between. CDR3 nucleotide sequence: TGTGCCAGCAGCGTCGGGGGGGGGGGCACTGAAGCTTTCTTT. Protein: CASSVGGGGTEAFF. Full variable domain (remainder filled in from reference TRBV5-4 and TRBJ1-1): ETGVTQSPTHLIKTRGQQVTLRCSSQSGHNTVSWYQQALGQGPQFIFQYYREEENGRGNFPPRFSGLQFPNYSSELNVNALELDDSALYLCASSVGGGGTEAFFGQGTRLTVV.

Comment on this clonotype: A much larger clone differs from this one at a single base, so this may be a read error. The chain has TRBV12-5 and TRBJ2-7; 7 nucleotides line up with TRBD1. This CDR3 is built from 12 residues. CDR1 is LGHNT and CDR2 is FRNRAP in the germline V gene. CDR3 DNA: TGTGCTAGTGGTCGACAGGGTTACGAGCAGCACTTC. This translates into CASGRQGYEQHF.

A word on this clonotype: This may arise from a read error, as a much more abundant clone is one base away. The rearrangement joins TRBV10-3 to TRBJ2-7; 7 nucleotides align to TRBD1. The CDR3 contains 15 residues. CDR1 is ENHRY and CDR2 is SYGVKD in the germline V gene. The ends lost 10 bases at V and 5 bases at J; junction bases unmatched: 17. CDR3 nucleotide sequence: TGTGCCAGCGGTGAACTGGGGACAGAGTGGAACGAGCAGTACTTC. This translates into CASGELGTEWNEQYF.

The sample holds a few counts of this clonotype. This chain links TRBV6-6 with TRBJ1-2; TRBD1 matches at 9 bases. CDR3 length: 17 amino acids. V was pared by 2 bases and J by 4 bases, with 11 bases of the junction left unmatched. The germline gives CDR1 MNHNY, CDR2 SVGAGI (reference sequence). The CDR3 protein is CASSYLDRGPQRYGYTF. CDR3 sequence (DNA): TGTGCCAGCAGTTACCTGGACAGGGGTCCCCAACGCTATGGCTACACCTTC.

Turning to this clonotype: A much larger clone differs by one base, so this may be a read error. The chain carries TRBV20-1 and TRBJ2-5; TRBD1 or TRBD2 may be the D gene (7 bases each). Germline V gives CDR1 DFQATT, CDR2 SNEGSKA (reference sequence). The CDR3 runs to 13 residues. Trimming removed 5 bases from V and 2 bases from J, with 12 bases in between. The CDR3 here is CSACQGGQETQYF. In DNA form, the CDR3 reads TGCAGTGCTTGTCAGGGGGGGCAAGAGACCCAGTACTTC.

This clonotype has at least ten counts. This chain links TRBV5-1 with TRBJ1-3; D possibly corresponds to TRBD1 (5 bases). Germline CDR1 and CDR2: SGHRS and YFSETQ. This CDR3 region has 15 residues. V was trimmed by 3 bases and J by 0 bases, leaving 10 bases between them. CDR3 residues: CASSSGTNSGNTIYF. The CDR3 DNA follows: TGCGCCAGCAGCTCCGGGACCAACTCTGGAAACACCATATATTTT.

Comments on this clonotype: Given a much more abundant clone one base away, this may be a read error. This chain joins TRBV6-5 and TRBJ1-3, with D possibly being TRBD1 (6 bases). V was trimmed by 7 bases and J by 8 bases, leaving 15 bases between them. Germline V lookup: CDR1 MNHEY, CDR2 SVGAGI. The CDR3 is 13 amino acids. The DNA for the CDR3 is TGTGCCAGCACCACGACAGGTGTCGACACCATATATTTT. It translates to CASTTTGVDTIYF.

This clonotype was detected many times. CDR3 DNA sequence: TGTGCCAGCAGTGCGGGACGCGGCAATGAGCAGTTCTTC. This translates into CASSAGRGNEQFF. The rearrangement uses TRBV6-5 and TRBJ2-1; TRBD2 is a possible D gene (6 bases). Germline-derived CDR1 and CDR2 are MNHEY and SVGAGI. Trimming removed 5 bases at V and 6 bases at J, with 11 bases between. The CDR3 consists of 13 residues.

CDR3 in amino acids: CASSLTERLAGDHEQFF. CDR3 nucleotide sequence: TGTGCCAGCAGCCTCACCGAACGGCTAGCGGGAGACCATGAGCAGTTCTTC. The chain joins TRBV11-1 to TRBJ2-1; 10 positions agree with TRBD2. V shed 5 bases and J 8 bases; nucleotides not matched to a gene: 15. Germline CDR1 SGHAT, CDR2 FQDESV (reference sequence). This CDR3 comprises 17 residues.